This T cell receptor (beta chain) comes out of a study of T cells after yellow fever vaccination. This clonotype appeared a few times. CDR3 length equals 15 residues. Germline assignment: CDR1 DFQATT and CDR2 SNEGSKA (reference sequence). V was pared by 3 bases and J by 6 bases, with 21 bases between. One entry per CDR3 protein, called by TCRdb with MiXCR from the 5' RACE reads. This table has 550,000 to 750,000 distinct CDR3 sequences, approximately 13% appearing once. The sequence came from a man aged 25-40 years who received the YFV17D yellow fever vaccine. V is TRBV20-1 and J is TRBJ2-7, with D perhaps matching TRBD2 (6 bases). Sequenced here: PBMCs, sampled on the day of the yellow fever booster vaccination. The CDR3: CSARGRTPGGAEQYF. CDR3 nucleotide sequence: TGCAGTGCTAGGGGGAGGACTCCCGGAGGGGCCGAGCAGTACTTC.